Below are 29 T cell receptor beta chains sequenced from a single sample in a study of blood T cells in healthy people across ages (dated by TCRdb to the mid-2010s). The library relied on 5' RACE. Instrument used: Illumina HiSeq 2500. The second PCR ran for about 7 to 11 cycles and used a J-beta primer mix along with a sample-barcoded 5' primer. Using fastp at Q25 and MiXCR, TCRdb reprocessed the public reads and kept productive beta chains. Rows with one shared CDR3 protein collapse into an entry with the most common genes and DNA. In this sample the table shows under 700,000 distinct CDR3 sequences, more than 20% of which occur a single time. Roughly 9.4% of the sample is taken by the ten largest. The sample was also reused in another study, on T cells of mothers and their children.

Sequences were obtained from blood. These receptor sequences come from a boy between 10 and 17 years old in good health.

This chain joins TRBV29-1 and TRBJ2-7, with D uncertain. CDR1 is SQVTM and CDR2 is ANQGSEA in the germline V gene. Deletions cut 5 bases from V and 2 bases from J, with 16 bases between. This CDR3 comprises 14 residues. This CDR3 reads CSVNSPPIPYEQYF. The CDR3 DNA reads as TGCAGCGTTAACAGCCCCCCGATACCCTACGAGCAGTACTTC.

V usage is TRBV4-2 and J usage is TRBJ2-5, with 11 bases lining up with TRBD2. The end of the DNA aligns better with TRBJ2-7, so the J call may be wrong. The CDR3 spans 16 residues. CDR1 and CDR2 from the germline V gene are LGHNA and YNFKEQ. The CDR3 sequence: CASSLGLAGTSYEQYF. The CDR3 nucleotides read TGTGCCAGCAGCCTTGGACTAGCGGGCACTTCCTACGAGCAGTACTTC.

This rearrangement joins TRBV11-1 to TRBJ1-1, with D possibly matching TRBD1 (5 bases). CDR3 size: 14 residues. Trimming took off 5 bases at V and 3 bases at J, with 13 bases between the two ends. CDR1 and CDR2 (germline): SGHAT, FQDESV (reference sequence). CDR3 DNA sequence: TGTGCCAGCAGCCAAGGGCCCAGGGACACTGAAGCTTTCTTT. Protein product: CASSQGPRDTEAFF.

This clonotype turned up a few times. The rearrangement links TRBV13 to TRBJ2-5; D is perhaps TRBD1 or TRBD2 (5 bases each). CDR1 PRHDT and CDR2 FYEKMQ come from the germline V gene (reference sequence). V lost 5 bases and J lost 1, with 14 bases in between. The CDR3 is made up of 15 amino acids. The CDR3 reads CASSPAGASQETQYF. CDR3 DNA: TGTGCCAGCAGCCCCGCCGGGGCCTCCCAAGAGACCCAGTACTTC.

The table lists this clonotype with a count of one. The chain employs TRBV2 and TRBJ1-2; 11 nucleotides line up with TRBD1. J was trimmed by 2 bases and V by 7 bases; bases with no gene match: 3. This CDR3 contains 14 residues. CDR1 is SNHLY and CDR2 is FYNNEI in the germline V gene. DNA of the CDR3: TGTGCCAGCAACGGACAGGGGGCAAACTATGGCTACACCTTC. Encoded protein: CASNGQGANYGYTF.

This chain links TRBV7-8 with TRBJ2-2; 10 nucleotides line up with TRBD2. Trimming took 5 bases from V and 5 from J; bases not matched to a gene: 8. This CDR3 has 16 amino acids. The germline gives CDR1 SGHVS, CDR2 FQNEAQ. The CDR3 loop is CASSDSGGTFTGELFF. CDR3 nucleotides: TGTGCCAGCAGCGATAGCGGGGGGACTTTTACCGGGGAGCTGTTTTTT.

This clonotype has just a few counts. The V call is TRBV7-2, the J call TRBJ2-7; D remains ambiguous. Trimming pared 2 bases from V and 3 bases from J, leaving 8 bases between. The CDR3 is made up of 13 amino acids. CDR1 is SGHTA, CDR2 FQGNSA, per germline. Written as DNA, the CDR3 is TGTGCCAGCAGCTTATCCCCCCGCTACGAGCAGTACTTC. This translates into CASSLSPRYEQYF.

A word on this clonotype: At one end, the junction sequence differs from germline, possibly due to a read error. This chain joins TRBV28 and TRBJ2-7; D might be TRBD1 (6 bases). This CDR3 is built from 13 residues. Germline values: CDR1 MDHEN, CDR2 SYDVKM. The CDR3 is CTSTRQDIYEQYF. The CDR3 bases are TGTACCAGCACTAGACAGGATATCTACGAGCAGTACTTC.

This clonotype has a count of ten or more. V is TRBV6-1 and J is TRBJ2-6; D call uncertain. Germline V CDR1 and CDR2: MNHNS, SASEGT. V was clipped by 5 bases and J by 0 bases, with 8 bases between them. The length of the CDR3 is 15 residues. Here the CDR3 DNA reads TGTGCCAGCAGTCCCGAAATCTCTGGGGCCAACGTCCTGACTTTC. Its translation is CASSPEISGANVLTF.

The chain employs TRBV14 and TRBJ2-1, with TRBD2 identical over 13 bases. The CDR3 spans 18 residues. Germline assignment: CDR1 SGHDN and CDR2 FVKESK. The V and J ends lost 1 base and 4 bases, in that order; junction bases with no gene match: 7. The CDR3 spells CASSQVTSGRELYNEQFF. The CDR3 DNA reads TGTGCCAGCAGCCAAGTAACTAGCGGGAGGGAATTATACAATGAGCAGTTCTTC.

V is TRBV20-1 and J is TRBJ1-5; 9 bases match TRBD1. With V trimmed by 5 bases and J by 2 bases, 4 bases remained unmatched. Germline-derived CDR1 and CDR2 are DFQATT and SNEGSKA (reference sequence). This CDR3 has 14 amino acids. The CDR3 DNA sequence: TGCAGTGCTCTACAGGGGGCACGCAATCAGCCCCAGCATTTT. Amino acids: CSALQGARNQPQHF.

A few counts support this clonotype. This chain's CDR3 is CSALTLKQGHQETQYF. The CDR3 nucleotides read TGCAGCGCGTTAACTCTAAAACAGGGTCATCAAGAGACCCAGTACTTC. The V gene is TRBV29-1, the J gene TRBJ2-5; possibly TRBD1 for D (6 bases). CDR3 size: 16 residues. Germline CDR1 SQVTM, CDR2 ANQGSEA. The V end was cut by 7 bases, the J end by 2 bases, with 23 bases between. Supplemented by reference TRBV29-1 and TRBJ2-5, the full variable domain reads SAVISQKPSRDICQRGTSLTIQCQVDSQVTMMFWYRQQPGQSLTLIATANQGSEATYESGFVIDKFPISRPNLTFSTLTVSNMSPEDSSIYLCSALTLKQGHQETQYFGPGTRLLVL.

In this sample, this clonotype turned up a few times. J is TRBJ1-1 and V is TRBV5-1, with 7 bases fitting TRBD1. Looked up from germline, CDR1 is SGHRS and CDR2 is YFSETQ. Losses at the gene ends were 0 bases for V and 3 bases for J; bases not matched to a gene: 17. The CDR3 is 19 amino acids. CDR3 residues: CASSLASRDSRLGDTEAFF. The CDR3 DNA follows: TGCGCCAGCAGCTTGGCTTCCCGGGACAGCCGCCTCGGGGACACTGAAGCTTTCTTT.

The chain combines TRBV28 with TRBJ1-4; 7 bases match TRBD1. The V and J ends lost 10 bases and 8 bases, in that order; junction bases with no gene match: 10. There are 13 residues in the CDR3. CDR1 is MDHEN, CDR2 SYDVKM, per germline. The CDR3 nucleotides read TGTGCCACACGAAGGGGGCCGGGAGAAAAACTGTTTTTT. It encodes CATRRGPGEKLFF. Complete variable domain (other parts from reference TRBV28 and TRBJ1-4): DVKVTQSSRYLVKRTGEKVFLECVQDMDHENMFWYRQDPGLGLRLIYFSYDVKMKEKGDIPEGYSVSREKKERFSLILESASTNQTSMYLCATRRGPGEKLFFGSGTQLSVL.

This clonotype was recorded a few times. This chain uses TRBV19 with TRBJ1-1; D gene uncertain. The V end was cut by 7 bases, the J end by 1 base, with 1 base between. The CDR3 contains 10 residues. Germline assignment: CDR1 LNHDA and CDR2 SQIVND (reference sequence). The chain's CDR3 is CASKNTEAFF. CDR3 nucleotides: TGTGCCAGTAAGAACACTGAAGCTTTCTTT.

This clonotype turned up a few times. This chain connects TRBV6-2 or TRBV6-3 to TRBJ2-7, with 12 bases fitting TRBD2. Germline CDR1 is MNHEY and CDR2 is SVGEGT. V shed 9 bases and J 5 bases; nucleotides not matched to a gene: 11. This CDR3 is 15 amino acids long. The chain's CDR3 is CASRRRTSGTNEQYF. The CDR3 nucleotides read TGTGCCAGTCGTCGTCGGACTAGCGGGACCAACGAGCAGTACTTC.

This clonotype has ten or more counts. The V call is TRBV4-3, the J call TRBJ1-2; D unclear. V was shortened by 0 bases and J by 2 bases, with 4 bases between the two germline ends. Germline loops: CDR1 LGHNA, CDR2 YSLEER. The CDR3 covers 13 residues. CDR3 loop: CASSQDRNYGYTF. The CDR3 nucleotides read TGCGCCAGCAGCCAAGACAGAAACTATGGCTACACCTTC.

The chain recombines TRBV6-1 with TRBJ2-5; 8 positions match TRBD2. The tail of the sequence fits TRBJ2-7 better, so the J call may be wrong. The CDR3 covers 16 residues. Germline CDR1 and CDR2: MNHNS and SASEGT. The CDR3 DNA reads as TGTGCCAGCAGTCAAGAGGGCGGGGGGCCCTCCTACGAGCAGTACTTC. It encodes CASSQEGGGPSYEQYF.

This clonotype was observed a few times. This chain joins TRBV18 and TRBJ2-1; D is undetermined. This CDR3 comprises 13 residues. In germline, CDR1 is KGHSH, CDR2 LQKENI. V lost 0 bases and J 8 bases, leaving 8 bases between the germline ends. CDR3 sequence: CASSPPVGDEQFF. The DNA for the CDR3 is TGTGCCAGCTCACCACCCGTCGGAGATGAGCAGTTCTTC.

Only a few counts were recorded for this clonotype. V usage is TRBV20-1 and J usage is TRBJ1-2; the D gene is possibly TRBD1 (5 bases). Trimming removed 0 bases from V and 8 bases from J, with 19 bases in between. The CDR3 length is 15 residues. Looked up from germline, CDR1 is DFQATT and CDR2 is SNEGSKA (reference sequence). CDR3 loop: CSARESRGVGVGYTF. For the CDR3, the DNA is TGCAGTGCTAGAGAATCCAGAGGAGTAGGGGTAGGCTACACCTTC.

V and J are TRBV5-1 and TRBJ2-1; no clear D gene. The CDR3 covers 16 residues. Germline values: CDR1 SGHRS, CDR2 YFSETQ. Trimming removed 1 base from V and 1 base from J, with 12 bases in between. CDR3 DNA: TGCGCCAGCAGCTTGTTTTCAGAATCTTCCTACAATGAGCAGTTCTTC. Protein sequence: CASSLFSESSYNEQFF.

The rearrangement uses TRBV4-3 and TRBJ2-1, with D possibly matching TRBD2 (5 bases). Germline values: CDR1 LGHNA, CDR2 YSLEER. V was cut by 1 base and J by 2 bases, with 12 bases left in between. There are 16 residues in the CDR3. The chain's CDR3 is CASSQGSGPTYNEQFF. CDR3 sequence (DNA): TGCGCCAGCAGCCAAGGGAGCGGACCCACCTACAATGAGCAGTTCTTC.

This clonotype was counted between two and nine times. At one boundary the junction diverges from the germline segment, which might be a read error. The rearrangement uses TRBV5-4 and TRBJ2-3; 7 bases agree with TRBD2. CDR1 and CDR2 from the germline V gene are SGHNT and YYREEE (reference sequence). This CDR3 contains 17 residues. The CDR3 nucleotides are TGTGCCAGCAGTTTGGGGGGGGGAATAACTAGCACAGATACGCAGTATTTT. Translation: CASSLGGGITSTDTQYF. Full variable domain (outside the CDR3, taken from reference TRBV5-4 and TRBJ2-3): ETGVTQSPTHLIKTRGQQVTLRCSSQSGHNTVSWYQQALGQGPQFIFQYYREEENGRGNFPPRFSGLQFPNYSSELNVNALELDDSALYLCASSLGGGITSTDTQYFGPGTRLTVL.

The V and J genes are TRBV10-3 and TRBJ2-4, with 9 bases that match TRBD1. This CDR3 spans 14 amino acids. J gave up 8 bases and V 2 bases, and 4 bases lay outside the gene matches. Germline V CDR1 and CDR2: ENHRY, SYGVKD. CDR3 region: CAISEADRGDIQYF. DNA of the CDR3: TGTGCCATCAGTGAGGCTGACAGGGGGGACATTCAGTACTTC.

With regard to this clonotype: Germline is not matched at one junction end, which may reflect a read error. J is TRBJ1-4 and V is TRBV7-2; no clear D gene. Germline CDR1 reads SGHTA; CDR2 reads FQGNSA. This CDR3 is built from 15 residues. The CDR3 is CAGSPGPSTNEKLFF. The CDR3 nucleotides are TGTGCCGGCAGCCCCGGGCCGTCAACTAATGAAAAACTGTTTTTT.

CDR3 in amino acids: CSARLAGGPGYF. CDR3 coding DNA: TGCAGTGCGCGACTAGCGGGGGGGCCAGGGTATTTT. The rearrangement uses TRBV20-1 and TRBJ2-3, with 14 bases matching TRBD2. The CDR3 is 12 amino acids. J gave up 14 bases and V 6 bases, and 7 bases lay outside the gene matches. Per the germline V gene, CDR1 is DFQATT and CDR2 is SNEGSKA (reference sequence).

This clonotype was detected only a few times. The chain joins TRBV7-2 to TRBJ2-1; D is perhaps TRBD1 (6 bases). The tail of the sequence fits TRBJ2-5 better, so the J call may be wrong. CDR1 and CDR2 from the germline V gene are SGHTA and FQGNSA. The CDR3 covers 14 residues. CDR3 sequence: CASSSTARGETQYF. The CDR3 DNA sequence: TGTGCCAGCAGCTCGACGGCCAGGGGAGAGACCCAGTACTTC.

V and J are TRBV7-3 and TRBJ1-1; 7 bases agree with TRBD1. The CDR3 extends over 15 amino acids. Unmatched junction bases numbered 9, after V lost 2 bases and J lost 6 bases. CDR1 is SGHTA and CDR2 is FQGTGA in the germline V gene. CDR3 DNA: TGTGCCAGCAGCTTAGTTAGGGGGCGATGGCCTGAAGCTTTCTTT. This translates into CASSLVRGRWPEAFF.

The V and J genes are TRBV5-1 and TRBJ2-6, with 9 nucleotides matching TRBD1. With V trimmed by 3 bases and J by 0 bases, 10 bases remained unmatched. Germline-derived CDR1 and CDR2 are SGHRS and YFSETQ. This CDR3 region has 19 residues. Here the CDR3 reads CASSSTSGTGSSGANVLTF. The CDR3 DNA reads as TGCGCCAGCAGCTCAACCTCCGGGACAGGGTCCTCTGGGGCCAACGTCCTGACTTTC. The variable domain in full, with the rest retrieved from reference TRBV5-1 and TRBJ2-6, is KAGVTQTPRYLIKTRGQQVTLSCSPISGHRSVSWYQQTPGQGLQFLFEYFSETQRNKGNFPGRFSGRQFSNSRSEMNVSTLELGDSALYLCASSSTSGTGSSGANVLTFGAGSRLTVL.